The clone carrying this T cell receptor beta chain was observed many times. The entry originates in a study of low-dose radiotherapy and immunotherapy resistance in tumors. Study-wide context: Participants were given intravenous cyclophosphamide 200 mg/m2 every two weeks, one day before radiation and immunotherapy.

Regarding time point: after trial treatment. Treatment in this sample: LDRT plus nivolumab, ipilimumab, low-dose cyclophosphamide and aspirin (RACIN trial). Alpha and beta chains were covered, as first-strand cDNA relied on TRAV- and TRBV-specific primers. TCRs were put through approximately 20 PCR cycles of amplification with Phusion. A constant-region primer and the V-primer adapter served as the primer pair. Amplification of isolated mRNA was accomplished via in vitro transcription. TCRdb processed the reads anew with MiXCR; each CDR3 protein has one entry. The profile shows approximately 42,000 distinct CDR3 sequences, 20% to 30% of them singletons. Trimming cost V 3 bases and J 7 bases; bases outside gene matches: 14. Germline V gene lookup returns CDR1 SGHRS and CDR2 YFSETQ. The length of the CDR3 is 17 residues.

The sequences come from PBMCs, collected after low-dose radiotherapy plus immunotherapy. The receptor was derived from a male donor with prostate cancer. This chain joins TRBV5-1 and TRBJ2-1; TRBD2 aligns across 9 bases. CDR3 sequence reads: CASSYAEGRGGRNEQFF. DNA of the CDR3: TGCGCCAGCAGCTATGCGGAAGGGCGGGGGGGCCGAAATGAGCAGTTCTTC.